This T cell receptor beta chain comes out of a study of blood T cell repertoires in COVID-19. Assay: immunoSEQ multiplex PCR; the TCRdb copy retains only in-frame clones and omits some. The sample has approximately 190,000 clones, almost 85% seen once. Germline CDR1 SGHNT, CDR2 YYREEE (reference sequence). J gave up 8 bases and V 1 base, and 6 bases lay outside the gene matches. CDR3 length: 15 residues. This clone has a count of ten or more. The rearrangement uses TRBV5-4 and TRBJ1-4; 9 nucleotides line up with TRBD1. Material: peripheral blood. The sequence was collected from a woman between 65 and 79 years old with active or convalescent COVID-19. The CDR3 DNA sequence: TGTGCCAGCAGCTTGAGGACAGGGGTAGACGAAAAACTGTTTTTT. This encodes CASSLRTGVDEKLFF.